This TCR beta chain was recovered during a study of vaccination and CD4 T cells after COVID-19. Looked up from germline, CDR1 is MNHEY and CDR2 is SVGEGT. Trimming took 5 bases from V and 2 from J, leaving 6 bases between them. The CDR3 totals 12 residues. Cultured CD4+ T-cell DNA underwent Oncomine TCR Beta short-read sequencing. Each CDR3 protein gets one entry after TCRdb re-called the PCR reads with MiXCR. The data contain some 20,000 distinct CDR3 sequences, roughly 41% of them singletons. The treatment denotes: roughly 10-day PBMC culture with coronavirus spike peptide pools or control peptides (ViraFEST assay). As regards this clonotype: The target antigen is unknown.

The rearrangement uses TRBV6-2 or TRBV6-3 and TRBJ1-2, with unresolved D. Specimen: CD4+ T cells from blood, cultured in vitro, collected after SARS-CoV-2 vaccination. This receptor was taken from a human donor who had recovered from COVID-19. The CDR3 DNA reads as TGTGCCAGCAGTAATCAGAACTATGGCTACACCTTC. Its translation is CASSNQNYGYTF.